A single sample gave rise to the 20 T cell receptor beta chains below, sequenced in a study of T-cell reconstitution after alpha-beta-depleted transplantation in children. Preparation of the TCRbeta library was carried out with unique molecular identifiers. TCRdb used MiXCR to reprocess the PCR reads, holding one entry per CDR3 protein. The data contain fewer than 750,000 distinct CDR3 sequences, roughly 24% of them singletons. The material was PBMCs, mostly from graft donor cells, obtained 360 days after TCRalphabeta/CD19-depleted stem cell transplant. The source of these receptors is a boy younger than two who had a stem cell transplant for acute myeloid leukemia, so the T cells may come from the graft donor.

This clonotype was detected only a few times. The rearrangement links TRBV4-3 to TRBJ1-1; 7 nucleotides align to TRBD1. From germline, CDR1 is LGHNA and CDR2 YSLEER. The CDR3 is made up of 14 amino acids. Germline trimming cut 2 bases from V and 5 bases from J; bases unmatched to any gene: 5. This chain's CDR3 is CASSQRQGWTEAFF. CDR3 sequence (DNA): TGCGCCAGCAGCCAAAGACAGGGATGGACTGAAGCTTTCTTT.

The chain links TRBV6-1 to TRBJ2-3; possible D gene TRBD1, 6 bases. Per germline, CDR1 MNHNS and CDR2 SASEGT. V dropped 5 bases and J dropped 2 bases, with 8 bases sitting between them. CDR3 length equals 13 residues. Here the CDR3 reads CASSRTVTDTQYF. The CDR3, as DNA: TGTGCCAGCAGTCGGACAGTCACAGATACGCAGTATTTT.

This clonotype was observed a handful of times. The rearrangement links TRBV20-1 to TRBJ2-7; TRBD2 aligns across 9 bases. The CDR3 has 15 residues. CDR1 DFQATT and CDR2 SNEGSKA come from the germline V gene (reference sequence). Trimming cost V 3 bases and J 2 bases; bases outside gene matches: 8. The CDR3 DNA is TGCAGTGCTAGGGCGACTAGCGGAAATACCTACGAGCAGTACTTC. Protein product: CSARATSGNTYEQYF.

This chain links TRBV6-1 with TRBJ2-3; perhaps TRBD1 as D (6 bases). Germline lookup yields CDR1 MNHNS and CDR2 SASEGT. V lost 6 bases and J lost 3, with 16 bases in between. CDR3 length equals 15 residues. Here the CDR3 reads CASSPRGATTDTQYF. Here the CDR3 DNA reads TGTGCCAGCAGCCCCAGGGGTGCAACAACAGATACGCAGTATTTT.

This clonotype appeared many times. The chain is built from TRBV20-1 and TRBJ2-5; 10 nucleotides match TRBD1. The CDR3 length is 17 residues. Germline loops: CDR1 DFQATT, CDR2 SNEGSKA (reference sequence). The junction had 13 bases not matched to a gene; V was cut back by 2 bases and J by 4 bases. CDR3 amino acids: CSARPTTPRDRGETQYF. The CDR3 DNA is TGCAGTGCTAGACCTACGACCCCCCGGGACAGGGGAGAGACCCAGTACTTC.

This clonotype was counted at least ten times. The J gene is TRBJ2-2, the V gene TRBV25-1, with D perhaps TRBD2 (6 bases). The CDR3 is 15 amino acids. V dropped 4 bases and J dropped 2 bases, with 11 bases sitting between them. The germline gives CDR1 MGHDK, CDR2 SYGVNS. The CDR3 DNA reads TGTGCCAGCAGTGGGGGACTGGCAAACACCGGGGAGCTGTTTTTT. This translates into CASSGGLANTGELFF.

For this clonotype: Just one base apart from a much larger clone, this may be a read error. The J gene is TRBJ2-5, the V gene TRBV20-1; 12 nucleotides match TRBD2. Germline V gives CDR1 DFQATT, CDR2 SNEGSKA (reference sequence). With V trimmed by 7 bases and J by 5 bases, 17 bases remained unmatched. The CDR3 spans 17 residues. As DNA, the CDR3 is TGCAGTGTTAGGGGATCGACTAGCGGGGGCGTTAAGGAGACCCAGTACTTC. Its protein product is CSVRGSTSGGVKETQYF.

This clonotype has ten or more counts. The chain combines TRBV3-1 with TRBJ2-3; 8 bases fit TRBD2. The length of the CDR3 is 18 residues. With 4 bases clipped from V and 3 bases from J, the junction kept 15 bases outside the gene matches. Germline CDR1 LGHDT, CDR2 YNNKEL (reference sequence). This CDR3 is CASSPSSGLEGPTDTQYF. CDR3 nucleotides: TGTGCCAGCAGCCCGTCCTCGGGACTAGAAGGCCCAACAGATACGCAGTATTTT.

This chain connects TRBV28 to TRBJ1-2; 7 bases align to TRBD1. Germline CDR1 MDHEN, CDR2 SYDVKM. CDR3 length: 15 residues. The J segment lost 3 bases and the V segment lost 3 bases, leaving 7 bases of the junction unmatched. The CDR3 bases are TGTGCCAGCAGTTTTTGGGACAGAGTGGACTATGGCTACACCTTC. Residues: CASSFWDRVDYGYTF.

The V and J genes are TRBV21-1 and TRBJ2-7. TRBV21-1 constitutes a pseudogene. The CDR3 loop spans 16 amino acids. CDR3 residues: CASSKMWVLAGCEQYF. DNA of the CDR3: TGTGCCAGCAGCAAAATGTGGGTCTTGGCAGGCTGCGAGCAGTACTTC.

This rearrangement joins TRBV10-3 to TRBJ2-3, with TRBD2 as a possible D gene (6 bases). V dropped 0 bases and J dropped 2 bases, with 15 bases sitting between them. Germline lookup yields CDR1 ENHRY and CDR2 SYGVKD. There are 17 residues in the CDR3. The CDR3 bases are TGTGCCATCAGTGAGTCGTTCCCCGGAGGGGACACAGATACGCAGTATTTT. Residues: CAISESFPGGDTDTQYF.

This clonotype was recorded at least ten times. The chain combines TRBV7-2 with TRBJ2-3; D is perhaps TRBD1 or TRBD2 (5 bases each). Germline CDR1 reads SGHTA; CDR2 reads FQGNSA. This CDR3 contains 14 residues. Between the trimmed V and J ends, which lost 3 bases and 6 bases, there was a span of 13 bases. The CDR3 spells CASSFQSGTDTQYF. CDR3 coding DNA: TGTGCCAGCAGCTTCCAGTCAGGGACGGATACGCAGTATTTT. The full variable domain, rest sourced from reference TRBV7-2 and TRBJ2-3, is GAGVSQSPSNKVTEKGKDVELRCDPISGHTALYWYRQSLGQGLEFLIYFQGNSAPDKSGLPSDRFSAERTGGSVSTLTIQRTQQEDSAVYLCASSFQSGTDTQYFGPGTRLTVL.

This clonotype has only a few counts. The chain is built from TRBV6-5 and TRBJ2-7; no definite D call. This CDR3 is 12 amino acids long. The germline V gene encodes CDR1 MNHEY and CDR2 SVGAGI. The V gene lost 5 bases and the J gene lost 7 bases, with 12 bases spanning the gap. The CDR3 nucleotides read TGTGCCAGCAGTAGACTTCCTTTTGAGCAGTACTTC. Encoded protein: CASSRLPFEQYF.

At least ten counts were recorded for this clonotype. The chain has TRBV29-1 and TRBJ1-2; 8 bases are shared with TRBD1. Trimming removed 1 base from V and 2 bases from J; junction bases left unmatched: 24. The CDR3 is 21 residues long. Germline V lookup: CDR1 SQVTM, CDR2 ANQGSEA. The CDR3 sequence is CSVEGPLKRTGKGSMNYGYTF. Written as DNA, the CDR3 is TGCAGCGTTGAAGGGCCCCTTAAGCGGACAGGGAAGGGGTCTATGAACTATGGCTACACCTTC.

This clonotype was observed many times. The chain uses TRBV6-5 and TRBJ2-5; D perhaps matches TRBD1 (6 bases). Germline V lookup: CDR1 MNHEY, CDR2 SVGAGI. This CDR3 has 15 amino acids. V lost 0 bases, J lost 2 bases, and 10 bases lay in between. In nucleotides, the CDR3 is TGTGCCAGCAGTTACTCGGGACATTCTCAAGAGACCCAGTACTTC. Translation: CASSYSGHSQETQYF.

The genes are TRBV7-9 and TRBJ2-1; 7 nucleotides line up with TRBD2. CDR3 length: 16 residues. The J segment lost 9 bases and the V segment lost 4 bases, leaving 15 bases of the junction unmatched. Germline lookup yields CDR1 SEHNR and CDR2 FQNEAQ (reference sequence). CDR3 nucleotides: TGTGCCAGCAGCTCCCAGTCGGGCGGGGGTAATCTTGAGCAGTTCTTC. It codes for CASSSQSGGGNLEQFF.

In this sample, this clonotype turned up many times. The V gene is TRBV28, the J gene TRBJ1-1; D ambiguous. The CDR3 is 11 amino acids. Trimming removed 3 bases from V and 8 bases from J, with 7 bases in between. Germline values: CDR1 MDHEN, CDR2 SYDVKM. CDR3 protein: CASSLVREAFF. CDR3 sequence (DNA): TGTGCCAGCAGTTTGGTCAGGGAAGCTTTCTTT.

The chain links TRBV20-1 to TRBJ2-1, with D perhaps TRBD1 or TRBD2 (7 bases each). The CDR3 loop spans 16 amino acids. V lost 0 bases and J lost 5, with 17 bases in between. The germline V gene has CDR1 DFQATT and CDR2 SNEGSKA (reference sequence). CDR3 nucleotide sequence: TGCAGTGCTAGAGATCCAGGGGGGGGCACCCACAATGAGCAGTTCTTC. Translating gives CSARDPGGGTHNEQFF.

This chain links TRBV7-9 with TRBJ2-1; 8 bases are shared with TRBD2. Germline values: CDR1 SEHNR, CDR2 FQNEAQ (reference sequence). The junction had 10 bases not matched to a gene; V was cut back by 5 bases and J by 4 bases. The CDR3 is made up of 16 amino acids. The chain's CDR3 is CASSMIWTSPYNEQFF. The DNA of the CDR3 is TGTGCCAGCAGCATGATCTGGACTAGCCCTTACAATGAGCAGTTCTTC.

This clonotype appeared a few times. This chain uses TRBV29-1 with TRBJ2-1, with D possibly TRBD1 on 6 matching bases. Between the trimmed V and J ends, which lost 4 bases and 7 bases, there was a span of 11 bases. The CDR3 length is 12 residues. Germline values: CDR1 SQVTM, CDR2 ANQGSEA. In DNA, the CDR3 is TGCAGCGTTGCCCCAGGGGCGAATGAGCAGTTCTTC. It is translated as CSVAPGANEQFF.